These T cell receptor beta chains were read from a single sample in a study of T-cell memory formation after mild COVID-19. MiXCR, run by TCRdb on the 5' RACE reads, gives a single entry per CDR3 protein. The table lists 450,000 to 650,000 distinct CDR3 sequences, about 20% of them singletons. The specimen sequenced was PBMCs or a T cell subset sorted from them (not recorded which). These receptors were collected from an adult woman who had mild COVID-19 (a few samples of this study predate the infection). Cell type and time point are not known. CDR3s include the opening cysteine and the closing phenylalanine or tryptophan. D genes are given only for firm matches. Clone size is stated in some rows and not others, as once, few, many or a class when expanded.

abundance: -
v_gene: TRBV20-1
j_gene: TRBJ2-7
d_gene: -
CDR3nt: TGCAGTGCTAGTGACCCAAACCGGGGGGAGCAGTACTTC
CDR3aa: CSASDPNRGEQYF

abundance: -
v_gene: TRBV7-8
j_gene: TRBJ2-3
d_gene: TRBD2
CDR3nt: TGTGCCAGCAGCTTATGGCCAGCGGGAGACTCCGCAGATACGCAGTATTTT
CDR3aa: CASSLWPAGDSADTQYF

abundance: few
v_gene: TRBV6-5
j_gene: TRBJ1-6
d_gene: TRBD1
CDR3nt: TGTGCCAGCAGAGAATCAGACAGGGCTAGTTCACCCCTCCACTTT
CDR3aa: CASRESDRASSPLHF

abundance: few
v_gene: TRBV18
j_gene: TRBJ2-3
d_gene: -
CDR3nt: TGTGCCAGCTCCAACCTTCTGGTGGGGGCCACAGATACGCAGTATTTT
CDR3aa: CASSNLLVGATDTQYF

abundance: -
v_gene: TRBV7-2
j_gene: TRBJ2-7
d_gene: -
CDR3nt: TGTGCCAGCAGCTTAACTAGTATAGCCGAGCAGTACTTC
CDR3aa: CASSLTSIAEQYF

abundance: -
v_gene: TRBV4-1
j_gene: TRBJ2-6
d_gene: -
CDR3nt: TGCGCCAGCAGCCAAGGTTCTAGGAGAATCGCTGGGGCCAACGTCCTGACTTTC
CDR3aa: CASSQGSRRIAGANVLTF

abundance: -
v_gene: TRBV7-3
j_gene: TRBJ2-1
d_gene: TRBD2
CDR3nt: TGTGCCAGCAGCTCGGGACTAGCGGAGGATGAGCAGTTCTTC
CDR3aa: CASSSGLAEDEQFF

abundance: few
v_gene: TRBV2
j_gene: TRBJ2-5
d_gene: TRBD2
CDR3nt: TGTGCCAGCAGTGCTAGCGGAGAGACCCAGTACTTC
CDR3aa: CASSASGETQYF

abundance: -
v_gene: TRBV12-3/TRBV12-4
j_gene: TRBJ1-1
d_gene: TRBD1
CDR3nt: TGTGCCAGCAGGGGGGGGACAGGAACTGAAGCTTTCTTT
CDR3aa: CASRGGTGTEAFF

abundance: few
v_gene: TRBV9
j_gene: TRBJ2-1
d_gene: -
CDR3nt: TGTGCCAGCAGCGTAGCATGGGATCGATCGGGGAATGAGCAGTTCTTC
CDR3aa: CASSVAWDRSGNEQFF

abundance: -
v_gene: TRBV29-1
j_gene: TRBJ2-7
d_gene: TRBD1
CDR3nt: TGCAGCGTTGGGCAGGGGGCCAGCGAGCAGTACTTC
CDR3aa: CSVGQGASEQYF

abundance: -
v_gene: TRBV27
j_gene: TRBJ1-6
d_gene: -
CDR3nt: TGTGCCAGCAGTTTATTTAAGGATTCACCCCTCCACTTT
CDR3aa: CASSLFKDSPLHF

abundance: -
v_gene: TRBV12-3/TRBV12-4
j_gene: TRBJ2-1
d_gene: TRBD1
CDR3nt: TGTGCCAGCAGCGAACCCCCGGGACAGGGGGCCCCGGGTGAGCAGTTCTTC
CDR3aa: CASSEPPGQGAPGEQFF

abundance: -
v_gene: TRBV20-1
j_gene: TRBJ2-7
d_gene: -
CDR3nt: TGCAGTGCCTCCAGTGGCCACGAGCAGTACTTC
CDR3aa: CSASSGHEQYF

abundance: -
v_gene: TRBV7-2
j_gene: TRBJ2-3
d_gene: TRBD1
CDR3nt: TGTGCCAGCAGCTTAGAAGGACAGGTACTAGAAACGCCGGGCACAGATACGCAGTATTTT
CDR3aa: CASSLEGQVLETPGTDTQYF

abundance: -
v_gene: TRBV28
j_gene: TRBJ2-7
d_gene: -
CDR3nt: TGTGCCAGCAGTTTAAGTCGGGAGATCTCCTACGAGCAGTACTTC
CDR3aa: CASSLSREISYEQYF

abundance: few
v_gene: TRBV5-1
j_gene: TRBJ2-1
d_gene: TRBD2
CDR3nt: TGCGCCAGCAGCTTGATGCTAGCGGGGGGCGGTGAGCAGTTCTTC
CDR3aa: CASSLMLAGGGEQFF

abundance: many
v_gene: TRBV5-1
j_gene: TRBJ2-3
d_gene: -
CDR3nt: TGCGCCAGCAGCTCTCTTAAATTCGGGGGCACAGATACGCAGTATTTT
CDR3aa: CASSSLKFGGTDTQYF

abundance: few
v_gene: TRBV25-1
j_gene: TRBJ1-1
d_gene: -
CDR3nt: TGTGCCAGCAGTGAACTCCAGGGGAACCTAAACACTGAAGCTTTCTTT
CDR3aa: CASSELQGNLNTEAFF

abundance: few
v_gene: TRBV19
j_gene: TRBJ2-5
d_gene: -
CDR3nt: TGTGCCAGCCGGGCAGGCTACGGGCCAGAGACCCAGTACTTC
CDR3aa: CASRAGYGPETQYF

abundance: few
v_gene: TRBV12-3/TRBV12-4
j_gene: TRBJ1-5
d_gene: TRBD1
CDR3nt: TGTGCCAGCAGTTTGGGACAGGTGAGTCAGCCCCAGCATTTT
CDR3aa: CASSLGQVSQPQHF

abundance: -
v_gene: TRBV7-9
j_gene: TRBJ2-5
d_gene: TRBD1
CDR3nt: TGTGCCAGCAGCTCACAGGGGGGTATAAGGGAGACCCAGTACTTC
CDR3aa: CASSSQGGIRETQYF

abundance: few
v_gene: TRBV29-1
j_gene: TRBJ2-2
d_gene: -
CDR3nt: TGCAGCGTTGATGCTTTCGACGGGGAGCTGTTTTTT
CDR3aa: CSVDAFDGELFF

abundance: few
v_gene: TRBV7-3
j_gene: TRBJ2-7
d_gene: -
CDR3nt: TGTGCCAGCAGCTTAACAGATCTAGACGAGCAGTACTTC
CDR3aa: CASSLTDLDEQYF

abundance: -
v_gene: TRBV23-1
j_gene: TRBJ2-6
d_gene: -
CDR3nt: TGCGCCAGCAGTCTACCGGGTAAATCTGGGGCCAACGTCCTGACTTTC
CDR3aa: CASSLPGKSGANVLTF

abundance: -
v_gene: TRBV7-6
j_gene: TRBJ2-5
d_gene: TRBD2
CDR3nt: TGTGCCAGCAGCATCCTAGCGGGGGGGCGACAAGAGACCCAGTACTTC
CDR3aa: CASSILAGGRQETQYF

abundance: -
v_gene: TRBV3-1
j_gene: TRBJ2-5
d_gene: -
CDR3nt: TGTGCCAGCAGCCAAAAGATGGAGACCCAGTACTTC
CDR3aa: CASSQKMETQYF

abundance: -
v_gene: TRBV7-3
j_gene: TRBJ2-7
d_gene: -
CDR3nt: TGTGCCAGCGGGGGAGGGGGCCTCAACGAGCAGTACTTC
CDR3aa: CASGGGGLNEQYF

abundance: -
v_gene: TRBV4-1
j_gene: TRBJ2-7
d_gene: TRBD1
CDR3nt: TGCGCCAGCAGCTACCGGGACAGGTCAACCTACGAGCAGTACTTC
CDR3aa: CASSYRDRSTYEQYF

abundance: -
v_gene: TRBV24-1
j_gene: TRBJ2-2
d_gene: -
CDR3nt: TGTGCCACCAGTGATCGTAAGGCCGGGGAGCTGTTTTTT
CDR3aa: CATSDRKAGELFF

abundance: few
v_gene: TRBV24-1
j_gene: TRBJ2-1
d_gene: TRBD2
CDR3nt: TGTGCCACCAGTGCCTCGGGACTAGCGGGAGTGTGGGTAAGGGAGCAGTTCTTC
CDR3aa: CATSASGLAGVWVREQFF

abundance: few
v_gene: TRBV18
j_gene: TRBJ2-7
d_gene: -
CDR3nt: TGTGCCAGCTCGCCTTCCGGGACAACCTCCTACGAGCAGTACTTC
CDR3aa: CASSPSGTTSYEQYF

abundance: -
v_gene: TRBV11-2
j_gene: TRBJ1-4
d_gene: -
CDR3nt: TGTGCCAGCAGCTTAGGAGGAAAACTGTTTTTT
CDR3aa: CASSLGGKLFF

abundance: -
v_gene: TRBV11-2
j_gene: TRBJ1-1
d_gene: -
CDR3nt: TGTGCCAGCAGCTTATACCGTCGGGGGCCCCCTGAAGCTTTCTTT
CDR3aa: CASSLYRRGPPEAFF

abundance: few
v_gene: TRBV12-3/TRBV12-4
j_gene: TRBJ2-1
d_gene: -
CDR3nt: TGTGCCAGCACCATCGCCGGCAATGAGCAGTTCTTC
CDR3aa: CASTIAGNEQFF

abundance: -
v_gene: TRBV5-1
j_gene: TRBJ2-4
d_gene: -
CDR3nt: TGCGCCAGCAGCTTGGATGGAGAGAACATTCAGTACTTC
CDR3aa: CASSLDGENIQYF

abundance: few
v_gene: TRBV24-1
j_gene: TRBJ1-1
d_gene: TRBD1
CDR3nt: TGTGCCACTATGGCCGGGACAGGATACACTGAAGCTTTCTTT
CDR3aa: CATMAGTGYTEAFF

abundance: -
v_gene: TRBV6-5
j_gene: TRBJ2-5
d_gene: TRBD1
CDR3nt: TGTGCCAACAGAGATGACAGGGGGCTAGAGACCCAGTACTTC
CDR3aa: CANRDDRGLETQYF

abundance: few
v_gene: TRBV7-2
j_gene: TRBJ2-7
d_gene: -
CDR3nt: TGTGCCAGCAGCTTAGCGGTAGAGATACGCACCTTCTACGAGCAGTACTTC
CDR3aa: CASSLAVEIRTFYEQYF

abundance: once
v_gene: TRBV7-9
j_gene: TRBJ1-2
d_gene: TRBD1
CDR3nt: TGTGCCAGCAGCTTAGGCGCAGGGGGCGGCTATGGCTACACCTTC
CDR3aa: CASSLGAGGGYGYTF

abundance: -
v_gene: TRBV6-1
j_gene: TRBJ1-2
d_gene: -
CDR3nt: TGTGCCACCGACCCAGACCTGACAGGTATCTATGGCTACACCTTC
CDR3aa: CATDPDLTGIYGYTF

abundance: -
v_gene: TRBV5-1
j_gene: TRBJ2-7
d_gene: TRBD2
CDR3nt: TGCGCCAGCAGCTTTACTAGCGGGGGAACCTACGAGCAGTACTTC
CDR3aa: CASSFTSGGTYEQYF

abundance: -
v_gene: TRBV11-2
j_gene: TRBJ1-2
d_gene: TRBD1
CDR3nt: TGTGCCAGCAGCTCCGGGACAGGGGCTGGCTACACCTTC
CDR3aa: CASSSGTGAGYTF

abundance: few
v_gene: TRBV4-2
j_gene: TRBJ2-7
d_gene: TRBD1
CDR3nt: TGTGCCAGCAGCCAAGGTGGACAGGGATCCTACGAGCAGTACTTC
CDR3aa: CASSQGGQGSYEQYF

abundance: few
v_gene: TRBV2
j_gene: TRBJ1-5
d_gene: -
CDR3nt: TGTGCCAGCAGTTGGACTGGGGATCAGCCCCAGCATTTT
CDR3aa: CASSWTGDQPQHF

abundance: -
v_gene: TRBV21-1
j_gene: TRBJ1-1
d_gene: -
CDR3nt: TGTGCCAGCAGCAAAGCGCACGTGGGGAACACTGAAGCTTTCTTT
CDR3aa: CASSKAHVGNTEAFF

abundance: -
v_gene: TRBV28
j_gene: TRBJ2-7
d_gene: -
CDR3nt: TGTGCCAGCCGGCAGACTCTCTACGAGCAGTACTTC
CDR3aa: CASRQTLYEQYF

abundance: -
v_gene: TRBV29-1
j_gene: TRBJ2-7
d_gene: TRBD1
CDR3nt: TGCAGCGTTACAGGGGGCGCGGAATCGAGAAACGAGCAGTACTTC
CDR3aa: CSVTGGAESRNEQYF

abundance: few
v_gene: TRBV7-3
j_gene: TRBJ2-5
d_gene: -
CDR3nt: TGTGCCAGCAGCTTGGACAGAACTGGGGGGCCCCAGTACTTC
CDR3aa: CASSLDRTGGPQYF

abundance: -
v_gene: TRBV30
j_gene: TRBJ2-5
d_gene: TRBD2
CDR3nt: TGTGCCTGGGGAGGGGGACTAGCATCCCCAGAGACCCAGTACTTC
CDR3aa: CAWGGGLASPETQYF

abundance: -
v_gene: TRBV5-5
j_gene: TRBJ2-3
d_gene: -
CDR3nt: TGTGCCAGCAGCCCCAACGCAGCCCCGAGCCCCACAGATACGCAGTATTTT
CDR3aa: CASSPNAAPSPTDTQYF

abundance: -
v_gene: TRBV29-1
j_gene: TRBJ2-3
d_gene: -
CDR3nt: TGCAGCGTTGAAGTGGTAACCGGTGGCACAGATACGCAGTATTTT
CDR3aa: CSVEVVTGGTDTQYF